This T cell receptor (beta chain) was captured in a study of cytomegalovirus exposure and HLA in healthy donors (dated by TCRdb to 2016 to 2017). Study-wide context: The approximately 710 repertoires of the first cohort and the 95 to 150 validation repertoires were produced on the same platform, according to a later analysis. Besides the first cohort of roughly 660 subjects, a separate validation cohort made up of 90 to 150 different subjects was used. The study aimed to test whether cataloging public T cell receptors could reveal signatures of past pathogen exposure. The study combined high-throughput TCR immunosequencing, statistical association of individual TCRs with disease status, and machine learning to predict cytomegalovirus infection status. The full study reports these points: In vitro tests confirmed that three of the cytomegalovirus-associated TCR beta chains recognize cytomegalovirus antigens. The authors suggested that the approach could potentially be extended to other disease states and immunological phenotypes. Most TCR sequences were observed very rarely across donors, whereas some public TCRs were present in many individuals. A total of 150 or so TCR beta chains were listed by the study as associated with cytomegalovirus. A later analysis lacked HLA typing for the validation cohort, so it scored co-occurrence in that cohort across all 120 or so repertoires. Of the cluster scores, roughly 93% were above 0 in a later analysis, which found that TCRs clustered in the first cohort also tended to co-occur in the approximately 110 validation repertoires. The classifier was reported to diagnose cytomegalovirus status with high specificity and sensitivity in both the original and validation cohorts.

The germline V gene specifies MNHNS as CDR1 and SASEGT as CDR2. The CDR3 runs 14 residues from the cysteine to the phenylalanine. Just the 42-base CDR3 DNA is kept, in frame starting at base 1. V lost 7 bases and J lost 0 bases, and the count of bases not matched to a germline gene is 3. Library prep was done by the immunoSEQ multiplex PCR assay. On the study's bioinformatics: A statistical classification framework was built to diagnose cytomegalovirus status from the catalog of TCR beta chain sequences. TCRdb holds this immuneACCESS table with in-frame rearrangements only. Some clones are missing; in checked studies, unresolved V genes explain under half, and the rest has no known cause. V, J and clone size derive from that table, while D and trimming were established from the DNA sequence. The sample table contains about 180,000 clones; only one count was recorded for 85% of them. The top ten clones comprise approximately 15% of the sample.

A note on this clone: Its antigen has not been determined. No much larger clone is present one base from it, and per-base qualities are unavailable.

The donors belonged to the validation cohort of over a hundred subjects, which was separate from the roughly 700-subject first cohort. The source material was PBMCs. The chain is made from TRBV6-1 and TRBJ1-3; 7 central bases correspond to TRBD1. The receptor was derived from a man younger than 30 in good health and CMV-seropositive. The sequence in DNA is TGTGCCAGCACCGACAGGGCCTCTGGAAACACCATATATTTT. It translates to CASTDRASGNTIYF.